A single sample is the source of the 14 T cell receptor beta chains below, sequenced in a study of post-analysis software for immune sequencing data. Findings and caveats of the study: Comparison of patients with controls showed 5 or 6 TRBV segments more frequent in patients, TRBV5-6, TRBV5-1 and TRBV20-1 among them.

These TCRs' antigens remain unknown. Presence of unique molecular identifiers characterized the TCR beta cDNA libraries. TCRdb re-called the PCR reads through MiXCR, storing one row per CDR3 protein. This repertoire shows 600,000 to 700,000 distinct CDR3 sequences, roughly three fifths found once; its top ten account for approximately 11%. The sample taken for sequencing was blood. These receptor sequences come from a girl aged 2 to 10 with multiple sclerosis.

The chain combines TRBV6-5 with TRBJ2-7; D possibly corresponds to TRBD2 (5 bases). There are 15 residues in the CDR3. In germline, CDR1 is MNHEY, CDR2 SVGAGI. V was clipped by 4 bases and J by 7 bases, with 20 bases between them. CDR3 sequence reads: CASSSITPSGKEQYF. CDR3 bases: TGTGCCAGCAGTTCCATTACTCCCTCGGGGAAGGAGCAGTACTTC.

The rearrangement joins TRBV14 to TRBJ2-1; D remains unclear. Trimming took off 2 bases at V and 5 bases at J, with 7 bases between the two ends. CDR1 and CDR2 (germline): SGHDN, FVKESK. The length of the CDR3 is 13 residues. DNA for the CDR3: TGTGCCAGCAGCCAACGACTCGACAATGAGCAGTTCTTC. Its protein product is CASSQRLDNEQFF.

This chain uses TRBV29-1 with TRBJ2-7; D perhaps matches TRBD1 (5 bases). This CDR3 contains 13 residues. The V end was cut by 6 bases, the J end by 2 bases, with 14 bases between. The germline gives CDR1 SQVTM, CDR2 ANQGSEA. CDR3 DNA: TGCAGCGTGAAGGGGCCTATGGCCTACGAGCAGTACTTC. Translated, it gives CSVKGPMAYEQYF.

The rearrangement joins TRBV6-6 to TRBJ1-2, with 8 bases aligning to TRBD1. The CDR3 runs to 13 residues. The germline CDR1 and CDR2 sequences are MNHNY and SVGAGI (reference sequence). After removal of 7 bases from V and 2 bases from J, the junction contained 3 bases not matched to a gene. For the CDR3, the DNA is TGTGCCAGCAAGGACAGGGCCAACTATGGCTACACCTTC. Its translation: CASKDRANYGYTF.

This clonotype was detected a few times. J is TRBJ2-1 and V is TRBV29-1, with 8 bases matching TRBD1. The CDR3 contains 12 residues. The V gene end was trimmed by 5 bases and the J gene end by 9 bases; junction bases not matched to a gene: 6. Per the germline V gene, CDR1 is SQVTM and CDR2 is ANQGSEA. The CDR3 here is CSVRPGGGEQFF. CDR3 in DNA: TGCAGCGTTCGTCCAGGGGGCGGTGAGCAGTTCTTC.

This clonotype was counted a single time. The genes are TRBV29-1 and TRBJ1-2, with a possible D match to TRBD1 (5 bases). Between the trimmed V and J ends, which lost 1 base and 0 bases, there was a span of 9 bases. The CDR3 extends over 14 amino acids. Germline V gives CDR1 SQVTM, CDR2 ANQGSEA. CDR3 in DNA: TGCAGCGTTGAAGGGTGGGGGGCTAACTATGGCTACACCTTC. Its translation is CSVEGWGANYGYTF.

This clonotype was detected only a few times. The chain carries TRBV12-3 or TRBV12-4 and TRBJ1-5; 7 positions agree with TRBD1. Germline trimming cut 6 bases from V and 3 bases from J; bases unmatched to any gene: 5. This CDR3 spans 14 amino acids. The CDR3 is CASRPTGHNQPQHF. CDR3 DNA: TGTGCCAGCAGGCCGACAGGGCACAATCAGCCCCAGCATTTT.

The chain uses TRBV7-3 and TRBJ2-2, with D perhaps matching TRBD1 (5 bases). Germline CDR1 and CDR2: SGHTA and FQGTGA. The V end was cut by 5 bases, the J end by 1 base, with 11 bases between. The CDR3 has 15 residues. In DNA, the CDR3 is TGTGCCAGCAGCGACGACAGAAGGAACACCGGGGAGCTGTTTTTT. Its protein product is CASSDDRRNTGELFF.

The V call is TRBV24-1, the J call TRBJ1-2; the match to TRBD1 covers 8 bases. The germline CDR1 and CDR2 sequences are KGHDR and SFDVKD. The junction had 12 bases not matched to a gene; V was cut back by 2 bases and J by 8 bases. The CDR3 loop spans 16 amino acids. CDR3 protein: CATSDSETGAVRGYTF. CDR3 sequence (DNA): TGTGCCACCAGTGATTCCGAGACAGGGGCCGTCAGAGGCTACACCTTC.

The rearrangement joins TRBV7-9 to TRBJ2-1; 10 nucleotides align to TRBD2. The V and J ends lost 3 bases and 10 bases, in that order; junction bases with no gene match: 6. The CDR3 totals 14 residues. Germline V gene sequence: CDR1 SEHNR, CDR2 FQNEAQ (reference sequence). The CDR3 sequence is CASSFVLAGSEQFF. The CDR3 region has the DNA TGTGCCAGCAGCTTCGTACTAGCGGGGAGCGAGCAGTTCTTC.

V usage is TRBV20-1 and J usage is TRBJ2-3; 14 bases agree with TRBD2. The germline V gene encodes CDR1 DFQATT and CDR2 SNEGSKA (reference sequence). The junction had 3 bases not matched to a gene; V was cut back by 5 bases and J by 2 bases. The CDR3 is made up of 15 amino acids. DNA of the CDR3: TGCAGTGCTCCGGGACTAGCGGGGGACACAGATACGCAGTATTTT. Translated: CSAPGLAGDTDTQYF.

This clonotype was seen only a few times. The V gene is TRBV5-1, the J gene TRBJ2-1; 13 nucleotides match TRBD2. Germline CDR1 reads SGHRS; CDR2 reads YFSETQ. Germline trimming cut 0 bases from V and 3 bases from J; bases unmatched to any gene: 3. The CDR3 has 17 amino acids. The CDR3 loop reads CASSLAGLAGVYNEQFF. The CDR3 coding sequence is TGCGCCAGCAGCTTGGCCGGACTAGCGGGAGTCTACAATGAGCAGTTCTTC.

J is TRBJ2-7 and V is TRBV20-1, with D tentatively TRBD1 or TRBD2 (5 bases each). This CDR3 spans 17 amino acids. V gave up 3 bases and J gave up 0 bases, with 21 bases separating them. Germline CDR1 DFQATT, CDR2 SNEGSKA (reference sequence). The DNA of the CDR3 is TGCAGTGCTAGTCCCACCCATTCCGGGACCGTCTCCTACGAGCAGTACTTC. It yields the protein CSASPTHSGTVSYEQYF.

This clonotype was found once. The V gene is TRBV20-1, the J gene TRBJ1-1, with TRBD1 matching over 11 bases. This CDR3 has 13 amino acids. Trimming at V came to 6 bases and at J to 5 bases, leaving 5 bases not matched to a gene. The germline V gene encodes CDR1 DFQATT and CDR2 SNEGSKA (reference sequence). CDR3 protein: CSADRGLRTEAFF. Here the CDR3 DNA reads TGCAGTGCGGACAGGGGGCTGAGGACTGAAGCTTTCTTT.